Listed below are T cell receptor beta chains from one sample, sequenced in a study of identical twins. TCRdb re-called the 5' RACE reads through MiXCR, storing one row per CDR3 protein. The table lists 500,000 to 650,000 distinct CDR3 sequences, 20% to 25% of them singletons. The sample was also reused in another study, on yellow fever vaccine responses in identical twins.

The sequenced material came from CD4+ T cells sorted from blood. The receptor set was obtained from a young woman in good health. Each CDR3 is given with its conserved first and last residue. The D gene is left open where the match is weak. The size entry is marked missing in some rows and otherwise reads once, few, many or a size class.

j_call: TRBJ2-7
v_call: TRBV21-1
d_call: -
clone_size: -
cdr3_nt: TGTGCCAGCAGCAAAGCGATCCCGGCTTACGAGCAGTACTTC
cdr3_aa: CASSKAIPAYEQYF

j_call: TRBJ2-1
v_call: TRBV24-1
d_call: TRBD2
clone_size: few
cdr3_nt: TGTGCCACCAGTGACAAGGGACTAGCGGATAGGAATGAGCAGTTCTTC
cdr3_aa: CATSDKGLADRNEQFF

j_call: TRBJ1-3
v_call: TRBV6-5
d_call: -
clone_size: -
cdr3_nt: TGTGCCAGCAGTTACTCAGCAGGGTCCGGAAACACCATATATTTT
cdr3_aa: CASSYSAGSGNTIYF

j_call: TRBJ2-5
v_call: TRBV20-1
d_call: TRBD2
clone_size: few
cdr3_nt: TGCAGTGCTAGAGGTGGGAGGGCCTGGGAGACCCAGTACTTC
cdr3_aa: CSARGGRAWETQYF

j_call: TRBJ2-2
v_call: TRBV7-2
d_call: -
clone_size: -
cdr3_nt: TGTGCCAGCAGCCAACAGGGCCGAAGCACCGGGGAGCTGTTTTTT
cdr3_aa: CASSQQGRSTGELFF

j_call: TRBJ2-6
v_call: TRBV7-9
d_call: -
clone_size: -
cdr3_nt: TGTGCCAGCAGCTTGCCCTCAGGCCTCACTGGGGCCAACGTCCTGACTTTC
cdr3_aa: CASSLPSGLTGANVLTF

j_call: TRBJ2-3
v_call: TRBV11-1
d_call: -
clone_size: few
cdr3_nt: TGTGCCAGCAGCTTTAGGGCCCTTACTAGGACTATGACAGATACGCAGTATTTT
cdr3_aa: CASSFRALTRTMTDTQYF

j_call: TRBJ1-2
v_call: TRBV10-3
d_call: -
clone_size: -
cdr3_nt: TGTGCCATACAAGGGAACGGCTATGGCTACACCTTC
cdr3_aa: CAIQGNGYGYTF

j_call: TRBJ2-3
v_call: TRBV5-1
d_call: TRBD1
clone_size: -
cdr3_nt: TGCGCCAGCAGCTTTGACAGGGTGGTAGATACGCAGTATTTT
cdr3_aa: CASSFDRVVDTQYF

j_call: TRBJ2-1
v_call: TRBV21-1
d_call: -
clone_size: -
cdr3_nt: TGTGCCAGCAGCAAAGGGGCGCTAGATTCCAATGAGCAGTTCTTC
cdr3_aa: CASSKGALDSNEQFF

j_call: TRBJ2-7
v_call: TRBV27
d_call: TRBD2
clone_size: few
cdr3_nt: TGTGCCAGCAGGCCTGCGGGGGGCAACGAGCAGTACTTC
cdr3_aa: CASRPAGGNEQYF

j_call: TRBJ2-7
v_call: TRBV7-9
d_call: -
clone_size: few
cdr3_nt: TGTGCCAGCAGCTTAAGTGTCCTCCTCGGCAACGAGCAGTACTTC
cdr3_aa: CASSLSVLLGNEQYF

j_call: TRBJ2-5
v_call: TRBV3-1
d_call: -
clone_size: few
cdr3_nt: TGTGCCAGCAGCCCACCGATGAGGGTGGAGACCCAGTACTTC
cdr3_aa: CASSPPMRVETQYF

j_call: TRBJ1-1
v_call: TRBV12-3/TRBV12-4
d_call: -
clone_size: -
cdr3_nt: TGTGCCAGCAGACGGATAGCTGGCACTGAAGCTTTCTTT
cdr3_aa: CASRRIAGTEAFF

j_call: TRBJ2-1
v_call: TRBV20-1
d_call: TRBD2
clone_size: -
cdr3_nt: TGCAGTGCGCGGGACTACCATCCAGGGTCGGAGCAGTTCTTC
cdr3_aa: CSARDYHPGSEQFF

j_call: TRBJ2-1
v_call: TRBV7-8
d_call: TRBD2
clone_size: few
cdr3_nt: TGTGCCAGCAGCTCGAGCTCAGGACTAGACCACTCCTACAATGAGCAGTTCTTC
cdr3_aa: CASSSSSGLDHSYNEQFF

j_call: TRBJ1-2
v_call: TRBV20-1
d_call: -
clone_size: few
cdr3_nt: TGCAGTGCTACAGCCCAGGAAAACTATGGCTACACCTTC
cdr3_aa: CSATAQENYGYTF

j_call: TRBJ2-2
v_call: TRBV29-1
d_call: TRBD1
clone_size: -
cdr3_nt: TGCAGCGTTGGAGGGGACAGGATGAACACCGGGGAGCTGTTTTTT
cdr3_aa: CSVGGDRMNTGELFF

j_call: TRBJ2-3
v_call: TRBV6-5
d_call: -
clone_size: -
cdr3_nt: TGTGCCAGCAGCTACAGGGTAACTAGCACAGATACGCAGTATTTT
cdr3_aa: CASSYRVTSTDTQYF

j_call: TRBJ2-5
v_call: TRBV12-3/TRBV12-4
d_call: -
clone_size: -
cdr3_nt: TGTGCCAGCAGTTCGGGACCCAAGGAGACCCAGTACTTC
cdr3_aa: CASSSGPKETQYF

j_call: TRBJ1-2
v_call: TRBV2
d_call: -
clone_size: few
cdr3_nt: TGTGCCAACCGACAGGAGAACTATGGCTACACCTTC
cdr3_aa: CANRQENYGYTF

j_call: TRBJ2-3
v_call: TRBV5-1
d_call: TRBD2
clone_size: few
cdr3_nt: TGCGCCAGCAGCTCCCGATTTGGGACTAGCAGCACAGATACGCAGTATTTT
cdr3_aa: CASSSRFGTSSTDTQYF

j_call: TRBJ2-5
v_call: TRBV27
d_call: TRBD2
clone_size: few
cdr3_nt: TGTGCCAGCAGTCCTAACGGGGGGATCCAAGAGACCCAGTACTTC
cdr3_aa: CASSPNGGIQETQYF

j_call: TRBJ2-2
v_call: TRBV28
d_call: -
clone_size: few
cdr3_nt: TGTGCCAGCAGGACTGACCCTTCGAACACCGGGGAGCTGTTTTTT
cdr3_aa: CASRTDPSNTGELFF

j_call: TRBJ2-5
v_call: TRBV4-1
d_call: TRBD2
clone_size: -
cdr3_nt: TGCGCCAGCAGCCAAGTTCTCTTTAGCGGGGGGTCCCAAGAGACCCAGTACTTC
cdr3_aa: CASSQVLFSGGSQETQYF

j_call: TRBJ2-5
v_call: TRBV5-1
d_call: -
clone_size: few
cdr3_nt: TGCGCCAGCAGTTTGGTCCCGAAAGAGACCCAGTACTTC
cdr3_aa: CASSLVPKETQYF

j_call: TRBJ2-1
v_call: TRBV3-1
d_call: -
clone_size: -
cdr3_nt: TGTGCCAGCAGCCAAGTCCCTACTAGCGAGCAGTTCTTC
cdr3_aa: CASSQVPTSEQFF

j_call: TRBJ1-2
v_call: TRBV6-5
d_call: -
clone_size: few
cdr3_nt: TGTGCCAGCAGTTACTGGAAGATGGGCCGCTATGGCTACACCTTC
cdr3_aa: CASSYWKMGRYGYTF

j_call: TRBJ1-3
v_call: TRBV20-1
d_call: TRBD1
clone_size: -
cdr3_nt: TGCAGTGCTAGTATTGGACAGGGCTCTGGAAACACCATATATTTT
cdr3_aa: CSASIGQGSGNTIYF

j_call: TRBJ2-1
v_call: TRBV20-1
d_call: TRBD2
clone_size: -
cdr3_nt: TGCAGGCCTAGCGGGGTCGACTACAATGAGCAGTTCTTC
cdr3_aa: CRPSGVDYNEQFF

j_call: TRBJ1-1
v_call: TRBV18
d_call: -
clone_size: -
cdr3_nt: TGTGCCAGCTCACTCAACATAGACACTGAAGCTTTCTTT
cdr3_aa: CASSLNIDTEAFF

j_call: TRBJ1-2
v_call: TRBV10-3
d_call: -
clone_size: few
cdr3_nt: TGTGCCATCAGTGAGCTTGGGCCGATGTATGGCTACACCTTC
cdr3_aa: CAISELGPMYGYTF

j_call: TRBJ2-1
v_call: TRBV5-1
d_call: TRBD2
clone_size: few
cdr3_nt: TGCGCCAGCAGCTTGGAGAGGATAGCGGGAGGAGACGAGCAGTTCTTC
cdr3_aa: CASSLERIAGGDEQFF

j_call: TRBJ2-3
v_call: TRBV7-8
d_call: -
clone_size: few
cdr3_nt: TGTGCCAGCAGCTTCACAAGGGGTGATACGCAGTATTTT
cdr3_aa: CASSFTRGDTQYF

j_call: TRBJ2-2
v_call: TRBV29-1
d_call: -
clone_size: -
cdr3_nt: TGCAGCGTCGTGAAGTGGAACGGGGAGCTGTTTTTT
cdr3_aa: CSVVKWNGELFF

j_call: TRBJ2-1
v_call: TRBV19
d_call: -
clone_size: -
cdr3_nt: TGTGCCAGTAGTGCCGCTTCGGCGGGAACCTACAATGAGCAGTTCTTC
cdr3_aa: CASSAASAGTYNEQFF